These T cell receptor beta chains were read from a single sample in a study of graft-versus-host responses after intestinal transplantation. Some clones are missing from TCRdb's copy, which holds only in-frame ones; the method was immunoSEQ multiplex PCR. The repertoire consists of 5,500 to 7,000 clones, with around a third occurring once and the leading ten covering 25% to 35%. The material sequenced was alloreactive CD8+ T cells from a mixed lymphocyte reaction culture, taken before intestinal transplant. The receptors come from a human patient who received an intestinal transplant. The CDR3 runs from the conserved cysteine through the conserved F or W. Each record gives: V gene, J gene, D gene, clone size, CDR3 DNA, CDR3 protein. D genes are given only for firm matches. Size values are once, few and many counts, or a class for expanded clones, and some rows have none.

>TRBV4-1|TRBJ1-2|NA|few
TGCGCCAGCAGCCAAACTCGAGGGAGCGGCTACACCTTC
CASSQTRGSGYTF
>TRBV2|TRBJ2-7|NA|NA
TGTGCCAGCAGTTGGACAGAAAGATACGAGCAGTACTTC
CASSWTERYEQYF
>TRBV4-3|TRBJ2-2|TRBD2|few
TGCGCCAGCAGCGACCTAGCGGAGGAAACCGGGGAGCTGTTTTTT
CASSDLAEETGELFF
>TRBV19|TRBJ2-1|NA|NA
TGTGCCAGTAGTATAGACTCCGGGTCCTTATTCTACAATGAGCAGTTCTTC
CASSIDSGSLFYNEQFF
>TRBV6-5|TRBJ1-1|NA|once
TGTGCCAGCAGTTACGGGGGGGCCACTGAAGCTTTCTTT
CASSYGGATEAFF
>TRBV19|TRBJ2-4|NA|NA
TGTGCCAGTAGTAAGAGGACAGAAGCCAAAAACATTCAGTACTTC
CASSKRTEAKNIQYF
>TRBV6-5|TRBJ1-1|TRBD1|few
TGTGCCAGCAGTTGGACAGGGGTGGCTTTCTTT
CASSWTGVAFF
>TRBV7-2|TRBJ2-7|NA|NA
TGTGCCAGCACCCACGTGAGAGGGCCAGGGTACTTC
CASTHVRGPGYF
>TRBV27|TRBJ2-2|TRBD1|NA
TGTGCCAGCAGTTTAGGGTATGGACAGGGGCACACCGGGGAGCTGTTTTTT
CASSLGYGQGHTGELFF
>TRBV11-3|TRBJ2-7|TRBD2|NA
TGTGCCAGCAGCCCTAGCGGGGGGGCCGTCGAGCAGTACTTC
CASSPSGGAVEQYF
>TRBV6-1|TRBJ2-7|NA|few
TGTGCCAGCAGTGAAGAATTGGGGGGGCAGACCTACGAGCAGTACTTC
CASSEELGGQTYEQYF
>TRBV4-1|TRBJ2-5|NA|NA
TGCGCCAGCAGCCAAGGTGCGGTTCCCCTCGAGACCCAGTACTTC
CASSQGAVPLETQYF
>TRBV7-9|TRBJ2-3|NA|few
TGTGCCAGCCTCAGGGCCCCAGATACGCAGTATTTT
CASLRAPDTQYF
>TRBV6-5|TRBJ2-1|NA|few
TGTGCCAGCAGCCACCAGGGGTACAATGAGCAGTTCTTC
CASSHQGYNEQFF
>TRBV11-2|TRBJ2-5|NA|NA
TGTGCCAGCAGCGGGGCTTGGGAGACCCAGTACTTC
CASSGAWETQYF
>TRBV7-9|TRBJ1-1|NA|NA
TGTGCCAGCAGCTTGGCCGGGAACCGAAAGACTGAAGCTTTCTTT
CASSLAGNRKTEAFF
>TRBV6-5|TRBJ2-2|TRBD1|NA
TGTGCCAGCAGTTACGGACAGGGGGCGTTCACCGGGGAGCTGTTTTTT
CASSYGQGAFTGELFF
>TRBV6-4|TRBJ1-1|NA|medium-sized
TGTGCCAGCAGGAGGACCGGGACTACCATGAACACTGAAGCTTTCTTT
CASRRTGTTMNTEAFF
>TRBV25-1|TRBJ2-6|TRBD1|few
TGTGCCAGCAGTGAATGGACAGGGTCTGGGGCCAACGTCCTGACTTTC
CASSEWTGSGANVLTF
>TRBV7-8|TRBJ2-1|TRBD2|NA
TGTGCCAGCAGCTTAGAGTCACGGGGGGAAAAGTTCTTC
CASSLESRGEKFF
>TRBV19|TRBJ1-1|NA|NA
TGTGCCAGTAGAGAGAGCCTGAACACTGAAGCTTTCTTT
CASRESLNTEAFF
>TRBV4-1|TRBJ2-7|NA|NA
TGCGCCAGCAGTCCCACCGGGACAATAACGATTGAGCAGTACTTC
CASSPTGTITIEQYF
>TRBV4-1|TRBJ2-3|TRBD2|few
TGCGCCAGCAGCCCGGGACTAGCAGCCTCATATACGCAGTATTTT
CASSPGLAASYTQYF
>TRBV9|TRBJ2-7|TRBD1|NA
TGTGCCAGCAGCGCCTCCAGGGGGCCAACCTACGAGCAGTACTTC
CASSASRGPTYEQYF
>TRBV11-2|TRBJ2-7|NA|NA
TGTGCCAGCAGCCCCTTCCTAGCCTACGAGCAGTACTTC
CASSPFLAYEQYF
>TRBV15|TRBJ2-3|TRBD2|few
TGTGCCACCAGCAGTCGGGGGGGAGGCACAGATACGCAGTATTTT
CATSSRGGGTDTQYF
>TRBV9|TRBJ2-2|TRBD1|few
TGTGCCAGCAGCGTAAAGAGGGACAGCCCGAACACCGGGGAGCTGTTTTTT
CASSVKRDSPNTGELFF
>TRBV14|TRBJ2-7|TRBD1|NA
TGTGCCAGCAGCCAAGGGGACAGCTATTCCTACGAGCAGTACTTC
CASSQGDSYSYEQYF
>TRBV27|TRBJ2-2|NA|few
TGTGCCAGCAGTTTCTGGTCGGGCACCGGGGAGCTGTTTTTT
CASSFWSGTGELFF
>TRBV7-2|TRBJ2-7|TRBD2|few
TGTGCCAGCAGCCCCGGGTTTGGGGAGGGGTACGAGCAGTACTTC
CASSPGFGEGYEQYF
>TRBV27|TRBJ2-7|TRBD2|medium-sized
TGTGCCAGCAGTTTCTCTGCGGGAGGCTACGAGCAGTACTTC
CASSFSAGGYEQYF
>TRBV4-2|TRBJ2-2|NA|once
TGTGCCAGCAGCCAAGGGGTGCTTAACGGGGGACCCGGGGAGCTGTTTTTT
CASSQGVLNGGPGELFF
>TRBV28|TRBJ2-5|NA|NA
TGTGCCAGCAGTCCGCGATTCGGGGTAAACCAAGAGACCCAGTACTTC
CASSPRFGVNQETQYF
>TRBV4-1|TRBJ1-3|NA|NA
TGCGCCAGCAGCCAAGACTACAGCTCTGGAAACACCATATATTTT
CASSQDYSSGNTIYF
>TRBV18|TRBJ2-7|TRBD2|NA
TGTGCCAGCTCACTTCGGACTAGCGGGAGTTTCTACGAGCAGTACTTC
CASSLRTSGSFYEQYF
>TRBV19|TRBJ2-1|TRBD2|NA
TGTGCCAGTAGTATAGGGCTAGCGGGGTACAATGAGCAGTTCTTC
CASSIGLAGYNEQFF
>TRBV19|TRBJ2-1|NA|NA
TGTGCCAGTAGCCAAGACAGACGCTACAATGAGCAGTTCTTC
CASSQDRRYNEQFF
>TRBV5-6|TRBJ2-1|NA|few
TGTGCCAGCAGCTTACCCGGGGGGCTCTCCTACAATGAGCAGTTCTTC
CASSLPGGLSYNEQFF
>TRBV15|TRBJ2-7|NA|few
TGTGCCACCAGCCGAAGACCGAGACTAGGTACCTACGAGCAGTACTTC
CATSRRPRLGTYEQYF
>TRBV10-1|TRBJ2-7|NA|few
TGCGCCAGTAGTCTCTGCAGGGAGGACTGTTTC
CASSLCREDCF
>TRBV2|TRBJ2-7|TRBD1|NA
TGTGCCAGCAGTGGGGCCGGGACAGGGGCCTACGAGCAGTACTTC
CASSGAGTGAYEQYF
>TRBV4-1|TRBJ2-3|NA|few
TGCGCCAGCAGCCAAGATACAGAGGTGTGGGACAAAACCACAGATACGCAGTATTTT
CASSQDTEVWDKTTDTQYF
>TRBV5-4|TRBJ2-3|TRBD2|few
TGTGCCAGCAGCTTGTGGACTAGCATTGGTACAGATACGCAGTATTTT
CASSLWTSIGTDTQYF
>TRBV5-6|TRBJ2-1|NA|NA
TGTGCCAGCAGCTTTCTGGGGGGATCCTACAATGAGCAGTTCTTC
CASSFLGGSYNEQFF
>TRBV27|TRBJ1-3|NA|NA
TGTGCCAGCAGTCCCCTCGGCGGCCCGGGAAACACCATATATTTT
CASSPLGGPGNTIYF
>TRBV2|TRBJ2-7|NA|NA
TGTGCCAGCAGTGAAAGGGGTAGGGGGACCTCCTACGAGCAGTACTTC
CASSERGRGTSYEQYF
>TRBV6-6|TRBJ1-2|TRBD1|few
TGTGCCAGCAGTCCAGGACAGGGAGGTGGCTACACCTTC
CASSPGQGGGYTF
>TRBV27|TRBJ1-5|NA|few
TGTGCCAGCAGTTGGGCAGGGGCTCAGCCCCAGCATTTT
CASSWAGAQPQHF
>TRBV10-3|TRBJ2-7|NA|few
TGTGCCATCAGTGAGCGAGAGACTCGCTACGAGCAGTACTTC
CAISERETRYEQYF
>TRBV28|TRBJ2-5|TRBD2|NA
TGTGCCAGCAGTGCCCCGCGGGAGAGGGAAGAGATCCAGTACTTC
CASSAPREREEIQYF
>TRBV19|TRBJ2-7|TRBD1|NA
TGTGCCAGTAGTCCCGGACAGGGGGCCTACGAGCAGTACTTC
CASSPGQGAYEQYF
>TRBV27|TRBJ1-2|NA|few
TGTGCCAGCAGACCTACAACAGGACACTATGGCTACACCTTC
CASRPTTGHYGYTF